These 18 T cell receptor beta chains were all obtained from the same sample, sequenced in a study of Ad26.COV2.S vaccination and SARS-CoV-2 variants. Treatment here: 19 received Ad26.COV2.S at low or high dose, single or two shots; about 5 received placebo; per-sample allocation not given. Sampling was performed 63 days after the first vaccine or placebo injection. Profiling relied on immunoSEQ multiplex PCR, and the TCRdb table lists in-frame clones only, not all of them. The data show approximately 400,000 clones, with roughly 85% seen just once and 7.4% held by the top ten. The source was peripheral blood, collected in a trial of Ad26.COV2.S vaccine versus placebo. These receptors were collected from a person aged 18 to 65 who received the Ad26.COV2.S COVID-19 vaccine or a placebo.

The genes are TRBV9 and TRBJ2-3, with D possibly matching TRBD2 (5 bases). The V gene's germline CDR1 is SGDLS and CDR2 YYNGEE. This CDR3 is built from 13 residues. V gave up 6 bases and J gave up 3 bases, with 11 bases separating them. The DNA of the CDR3 is TGTGCCAGCACCGGACTCAGAACAGATACGCAGTATTTT. Translating it yields CASTGLRTDTQYF.

The CDR3 region is CASSRRLAGESGANVLTF. The CDR3, as DNA: TGTGCCAGCAGCCGTCGGCTAGCGGGAGAAAGTGGGGCCAACGTCCTGACTTTC. This rearrangement joins TRBV7-2 to TRBJ2-6, with 10 positions matching TRBD2. The germline CDR1 and CDR2 sequences are SGHTA and FQGNSA. The V and J ends lost 5 bases and 3 bases, in that order; junction bases with no gene match: 10. The CDR3 extends over 18 amino acids.

This rearrangement joins TRBV5-1 to TRBJ1-4; TRBD1 agrees at 8 bases. This CDR3 contains 15 residues. Germline V CDR1 and CDR2: SGHRS, YFSETQ. J was trimmed by 7 bases and V by 2 bases; bases with no gene match: 7. The CDR3 nucleotides read TGCGCCAGCAGCTTACAGGGGGGCTACGGTGAAAAACTGTTTTTT. As protein: CASSLQGGYGEKLFF.

J is TRBJ1-2 and V is TRBV7-9; 8 bases are shared with TRBD1. Losses at the gene ends were 4 bases for V and 8 bases for J; bases not matched to a gene: 9. From germline, CDR1 is SEHNR and CDR2 FQNEAQ (reference sequence). The CDR3 length is 14 residues. The CDR3: CASSSGGAVGGYTF. The CDR3 DNA reads TGTGCCAGCAGCTCAGGGGGCGCAGTCGGGGGCTACACCTTC.

The rearrangement links TRBV5-1 to TRBJ2-1, with 7 nucleotides matching TRBD2. The CDR3 runs 16 residues. The germline V gene encodes CDR1 SGHRS and CDR2 YFSETQ. Trimming cost V 2 bases and J 1 base; bases outside gene matches: 6. Here the CDR3 reads CASSLVAGMSYNEQFF. The CDR3, as DNA: TGCGCCAGCAGCTTAGTAGCGGGTATGTCCTACAATGAGCAGTTCTTC.

The chain has TRBV5-5 and TRBJ2-7, with 9 bases identical to TRBD1. Germline V lookup: CDR1 SGHKS, CDR2 YYEKEE (reference sequence). The CDR3 contains 15 residues. V lost 3 bases, J lost 1 base, and 5 bases stayed unmatched. Written as DNA, the CDR3 is TGTGCCAGCAGCTCGGGACAGGGAATTTCCTACGAGCAGTACTTC. Protein product: CASSSGQGISYEQYF.

The CDR3 here is CASSQTGTGAHEQYF. The DNA of the CDR3 is TGTGCCAGCAGTCAGACCGGGACAGGGGCCCACGAGCAGTACTTC. This chain links TRBV11-1 with TRBJ2-7; 10 positions agree with TRBD1. The CDR3 spans 15 residues. The V and J ends lost 6 bases and 5 bases, in that order; junction bases with no gene match: 10. Germline-derived CDR1 and CDR2 are SGHAT and FQDESV (reference sequence).

The chain combines TRBV4-3 with TRBJ1-3; the D is unclear. Germline loops: CDR1 LGHNA, CDR2 YSLEER. The CDR3 runs 15 residues. V was trimmed by 0 bases and J by 0 bases, leaving 6 bases between them. The CDR3 is CASSQDVFSGNTIYF. As DNA, the CDR3 is TGCGCCAGCAGCCAAGATGTTTTCTCTGGAAACACCATATATTTT.

The rearrangement links TRBV11-3 to TRBJ1-5, with D possibly matching TRBD1 (6 bases). Trimming took 6 bases from V and 4 from J, leaving 10 bases between them. The CDR3 spans 13 residues. Germline V gene sequence: CDR1 SGHNT, CDR2 YENEEA. This CDR3 reads CASSKGGNQPQHF. CDR3 in DNA: TGTGCCAGCAGTAAAGGGGGTAATCAGCCCCAGCATTTT.

With regard to this clone: At one of its ends the junction is not consistent with the germline gene, which may arise from a read error. J is TRBJ2-1 and V is TRBV12-3 or TRBV12-4; D gene ambiguous. CDR3 size: 10 residues. CDR3 nucleotide sequence: TGTGCCAGCAGTTTAGGGACCATCCTCTTC. It encodes CASSLGTILF.

The V gene is TRBV7-6, the J gene TRBJ2-7, with D perhaps matching TRBD2 (5 bases). This CDR3 comprises 13 residues. V lost 0 bases to trimming and J lost 6 bases, with 9 bases between them. Germline CDR1 reads SGHVS; CDR2 reads FNYEAQ. The CDR3 nucleotides are TGTGCCAGCAGCTTAGCACTAGTTGGCGAGCAGTACTTC. Translating gives CASSLALVGEQYF. Full variable domain (remainder filled in from reference TRBV7-6 and TRBJ2-7): GAGVSQSPRYKVTKRGQDVALRCDPISGHVSLYWYRQALGQGPEFLTYFNYEAQQDKSGLPNDRFSAERPEGSISTLTIQRTEQRDSAMYRCASSLALVGEQYFGPGTRLTVT.

This rearrangement joins TRBV19 to TRBJ2-2, with D uncertain. Germline CDR1 and CDR2: LNHDA and SQIVND (reference sequence). V lost 4 bases and J 7 bases, leaving 13 bases between the germline ends. The CDR3 loop spans 14 amino acids. CDR3 bases: TGTGCCAGTAGTAGGCTGGGGTCGGGCGGGGAGCTGTTTTTT. This gives the protein CASSRLGSGGELFF.

This chain links TRBV6-2 or TRBV6-3 with TRBJ1-3, with D possibly being TRBD1 (6 bases). CDR3 length: 15 amino acids. Germline V CDR1 and CDR2: MNHEY, SVGEGT. V shed 6 bases and J shed 5 bases, with 17 bases lying between them. The CDR3 loop is CASSWDNRARNTIYF. The CDR3 DNA reads TGTGCCAGCAGCTGGGATAACAGGGCGCGAAACACCATATATTTT.

V and J are TRBV6-1 and TRBJ2-1; 11 bases are shared with TRBD2. This CDR3 comprises 16 residues. Germline CDR1 and CDR2: MNHNS and SASEGT. V trimming: 2 bases; J trimming: 8 bases; junction bases outside the gene matches: 8. The CDR3 DNA is TGTGCCAGCAGTGAATTAGCGGGAGGGCTGAACGATGAGCAGTTCTTC. This codes for CASSELAGGLNDEQFF.

The rearrangement joins TRBV4-3 to TRBJ2-2; TRBD1 matches at 8 bases. V was pared by 3 bases and J by 5 bases, with 14 bases of the junction left unmatched. Germline CDR1 is LGHNA and CDR2 is YSLEER. This CDR3 has 18 residues. CDR3 in amino acids: CASSHLLPPDRATGELFF. The CDR3 region has the DNA TGCGCCAGCAGCCACCTCCTCCCCCCGGACAGGGCAACCGGGGAGCTGTTTTTT.

CDR3 nucleotide sequence: TGTGCCAGTAGTTTGGGACAGTTTTACTATGGCTACACCTTC. Its protein is CASSLGQFYYGYTF. The chain couples TRBV19 to TRBJ1-2; 7 nucleotides match TRBD1. This CDR3 comprises 14 residues. Germline V gene sequence: CDR1 LNHDA, CDR2 SQIVND (reference sequence). V gave up 5 bases and J gave up 3 bases; unmatched junction bases: 6.

For this clone: An end of the junction does not agree with germline; a read error may underlie this. The chain links TRBV6-5 to TRBJ2-1; no clear D. The germline CDR1 and CDR2 sequences are MNHEY and SVGAGI. CDR3 length equals 13 residues. This CDR3 reads CASSDSRIHEQFF. The DNA for the CDR3 is TGTGCCAGCAGTGACTCTAGGATCCATGAGCAGTTCTTC.

This sequence joins TRBV4-1 and TRBJ2-2; D is unresolved. V lost 2 bases and J lost 3, with 10 bases in between. Germline V CDR1 and CDR2: MGHRA, YSYEKL. CDR3 length equals 15 residues. The CDR3 DNA is TGCGCCAGCAGCCAACCGCGCTCCTACACCGGGGAGCTGTTTTTT. Encoded protein: CASSQPRSYTGELFF.